This entry describes one TCR beta chain. The antigen is unknown. Trimming took 4 bases from V and 3 from J; bases not matched to a gene: 12. Germline-derived CDR1 and CDR2 are MDHEN and SYDVKM. This CDR3 region has 17 residues. The entry originates in a study of cytomegalovirus exposure and HLA in healthy donors. General study results and limits: Most likely, a cluster of highly shared sequence variants arose as a sequencing artifact. A missense DCLRE1C variant was associated with V- and J-gene trimming of TCR beta chains in a later analysis, and an independent cohort replicated the association. The study flagged around 160 TCR beta chains as cytomegalovirus-associated.

The primer mix had 60 Vbeta and 13 Jbeta primers. Only in-frame clones appear in the TCRdb table, and some are missing; sequencing was by immunoSEQ multiplex PCR. The table lists roughly 64,000 clones. The TCR comes from a woman between 18 and 29 years old in good health and CMV-seronegative. Sample: PBMCs. The V call is TRBV28, the J call TRBJ1-5; TRBD1 aligns across 7 bases. Written as DNA, the CDR3 is TGTGCCAGCAGTTCACGCCAGGGACAGAGATTCAATCAGCCCCAGCATTTT. Translation: CASSSRQGQRFNQPQHF.